The next 13 T cell receptor beta chains were all read from a single sample in a study of blood T cell repertoires in COVID-19. Using immunoSEQ multiplex PCR, the repertoire was profiled, and TCRdb retains in-frame clones only, with some absent. This table holds some 200,000 clones, roughly nine tenths found once. The source material was peripheral blood. The receptor set was obtained from a man aged 70 or older with acute or convalescent COVID-19.

V and J are TRBV5-6 and TRBJ2-7, with TRBD2 matching over 13 bases. The CDR3 consists of 17 residues. V was clipped by 4 bases and J by 1 base; unmatched bases: 8. CDR1 and CDR2 (germline): SGHDT, YYEEEE. This CDR3 reads CASSPGLAGEISYEQYF. DNA for the CDR3: TGTGCCAGCAGCCCCGGACTAGCGGGAGAGATTTCCTACGAGCAGTACTTC.

The chain couples TRBV30 to TRBJ2-7; possibly TRBD2 for D (5 bases). CDR1 GTSNPN and CDR2 SVGIG come from the germline V gene (reference sequence). The ends were cut back, 0 bases at V and 1 base at J, with 7 bases in the middle. The CDR3 runs to 13 residues. CDR3 protein: CAWSVWESYEQYF. The DNA of the CDR3 is TGTGCCTGGAGTGTTTGGGAGTCCTACGAGCAGTACTTC.

V is TRBV7-9 and J is TRBJ2-2; weak D call: TRBD2 (6 bases). Trimming took 2 bases from V and 4 from J, leaving 11 bases between them. Germline lookup yields CDR1 SEHNR and CDR2 FQNEAQ (reference sequence). The CDR3 extends over 15 amino acids. The CDR3 DNA is TGTGCCAGCAGCTTATCAGCGGGTGGCACCGGGGAGCTGTTTTTT. Its protein is CASSLSAGGTGELFF.

The CDR3 protein is CASSLHPPRRMNTEAFF. CDR3 in DNA: TGTGCCAGCAGCTTGCACCCCCCAAGGAGGATGAACACTGAAGCTTTCTTT. V is TRBV5-4 and J is TRBJ1-1; D unresolved. The CDR3 length is 17 residues. Germline-derived CDR1 and CDR2 are SGHNT and YYREEE (reference sequence). V was pared by 1 base and J by 0 bases, with 16 bases between.

In its sample, this clone was seen a few times. The chain is built from TRBV25-1 and TRBJ2-7; perhaps TRBD2 as D (6 bases). Trimming removed 7 bases at V and 1 base at J, with 14 bases between. Germline lookup yields CDR1 MGHDK and CDR2 SYGVNS. This CDR3 has 14 amino acids. CDR3 DNA: TGTGCCAGCATACAGGCGGGGCATTCCTACGAGCAGTACTTC. Translation gives CASIQAGHSYEQYF.

This chain links TRBV4-1 with TRBJ2-1, with a tentative D call TRBD2 (6 bases). CDR3 length: 14 residues. Germline V CDR1 and CDR2: MGHRA, YSYEKL. Trimming pared 3 bases from V and 10 bases from J, leaving 16 bases between. CDR3 DNA: TGCGCCAGCAGCCACGGGGGAGATAGGGGCGAGCAGTTCTTC. This encodes CASSHGGDRGEQFF.

The chain uses TRBV3-1 (or the pseudogene TRBV3-2) and TRBJ1-1; tentatively, D is TRBD1 (5 bases). The germline V and J ends were trimmed by 0 bases and 5 bases, with 7 bases remaining between them. Germline assignment: CDR1 LGHDT and CDR2 YNNKEL (reference sequence). The length of the CDR3 is 13 residues. CDR3 DNA sequence: TGTGCCAGCAGCCAAGAAAGGGGTACTGAAGCTTTCTTT. Translating it yields CASSQERGTEAFF.

CDR3 DNA sequence: TGTGCCAGCAGCTTAGGATGGTCGCCCACCGCGGGGGAGACCCAGTACTTC. Translation gives CASSLGWSPTAGETQYF. The V call is TRBV7-9, the J call TRBJ2-5, with D perhaps TRBD2 (6 bases). In germline, CDR1 is SEHNR, CDR2 FQNEAQ (reference sequence). V gave up 1 base and J gave up 5 bases, with 20 bases separating them. This CDR3 is 17 amino acids long.

The rearrangement joins TRBV5-8 to TRBJ1-1; no clear D gene. With 10 bases removed from V and 1 base from J, the gap between germline ends came to 20 bases. The CDR3 is 15 residues long. Germline loops: CDR1 SGHTS, CDR2 YDEGEE. CDR3 in DNA: TGTGCCCATATATCTATACGGGAAAAGAACACTGAAGCTTTCTTT. It codes for CAHISIREKNTEAFF.

CDR3: CASSFGQPYEQYF. As DNA, the CDR3 is TGTGCCAGCAGTTTCGGACAGCCCTACGAGCAGTACTTC. The chain is built from TRBV6-2 or TRBV6-3 and TRBJ2-7, with a tentative D call TRBD1 (6 bases). The CDR3 spans 13 residues. Germline-derived CDR1 and CDR2 are MNHEY and SVGEGT. The V gene lost 4 bases and the J gene lost 2 bases, with 9 bases spanning the gap.

This CDR3 reads CASSIGGGPTDTQYF. CDR3 in DNA: TGTGCCAGTAGTATTGGCGGGGGGCCCACAGATACGCAGTATTTT. This chain uses TRBV19 with TRBJ2-3; the match to TRBD2 covers 8 bases. Per the germline V gene, CDR1 is LNHDA and CDR2 is SQIVND (reference sequence). The CDR3 runs 15 residues. Trimming removed 3 bases from V and 2 bases from J; junction bases left unmatched: 4.

V is TRBV7-3 and J is TRBJ2-4, with TRBD2 identical over 9 bases. J was trimmed by 7 bases and V by 5 bases; bases with no gene match: 0. Germline V gene lookup returns CDR1 SGHTA and CDR2 FQGTGA. The CDR3 is 12 amino acids. CDR3 bases: TGTGCCAGCAGCAGCGGGGGGAACATTCAGTACTTC. This sequence encodes CASSSGGNIQYF.

The chain carries TRBV3-1 (or the pseudogene TRBV3-2) and TRBJ2-2; D perhaps matches TRBD2 (5 bases). CDR1 LGHDT and CDR2 YNNKEL come from the germline V gene (reference sequence). The CDR3 length is 12 residues. The ends were cut back, 3 bases at V and 6 bases at J, with 5 bases in the middle. In DNA, the CDR3 is TGTGCCAGCAGCCATAGCGCCGGGGAGCTGTTTTTT. This sequence encodes CASSHSAGELFF.